The 3 T cell receptor beta chains below all came from one sample that was sequenced in a study of blood T cells in healthy people across ages. The authors ran a second PCR of about 6 to 11 cycles using a sample-barcoded 5' primer and a J-beta primer mix. A single record per CDR3 protein comes from TCRdb applying MiXCR to the 5' RACE reads. The profile shows hundreds of thousands of distinct CDR3 sequences, approximately 52% of them singletons. The sequenced sample consisted of blood. The receptors here all came from a woman older than 75 in good health.

The gene calls are TRBV6-2 or TRBV6-3 and TRBJ1-3; weak D call: TRBD1 (5 bases). This CDR3 contains 16 residues. The V gene lost 0 bases and the J gene lost 0 bases, with 9 bases spanning the gap. The germline gives CDR1 MNHEY, CDR2 SVGEGT. CDR3 region: CASSYSRTISGNTIYF. CDR3 nucleotide sequence: TGTGCCAGCAGTTACTCGCGGACAATCTCTGGAAACACCATATATTTT.

The gene calls are TRBV29-1 and TRBJ2-7; 10 bases are a match to TRBD1. V gave up 5 bases and J gave up 3 bases; unmatched junction bases: 4. This CDR3 comprises 13 residues. Germline loops: CDR1 SQVTM, CDR2 ANQGSEA. The CDR3 reads CSVRGQGIYEQYF. The CDR3 DNA reads TGCAGCGTTCGGGGACAGGGGATCTACGAGCAGTACTTC.

This clonotype has more than one count but fewer than ten. V usage is TRBV29-1 and J usage is TRBJ1-2; tentative D call: TRBD1 (5 bases). V lost 4 bases and J lost 3, with 9 bases in between. The CDR3 extends over 12 amino acids. Looked up from germline, CDR1 is SQVTM and CDR2 is ANQGSEA. The CDR3 coding sequence is TGCAGCGTTGCTGACAGCGACTATGGCTACACCTTC. This encodes CSVADSDYGYTF.